The sequence of this T cell receptor (beta chain) was determined in a study of T cell responses to AZD1222 COVID-19 vaccine. As to this clone: What it binds is unknown.

The germline V gene encodes CDR1 WNHNN and CDR2 SYGVQD (reference sequence). J gave up 4 bases and V 5 bases, and 4 bases lay outside the gene matches. This CDR3 spans 13 amino acids. Notes on the study in general: Among AZD1222 vaccinees, only six or seven were seropositive at baseline. Close to half of all spike-specific TCRs reportedly target regions of the variants that are unmutated. Spike-specific TCR breadth and depth went up after people got two AZD1222 doses.

This table comes from immunoSEQ multiplex PCR, and its TCRdb copy is limited to in-frame clones, with some not included. The profile covers about 110,000 clones, with over 85% appearing a single time and 3.1% taken by the ten largest. The chain is built from TRBV10-1 and TRBJ1-1, with 7 bases matching TRBD1. The TCR originated in an adult in good health. The sample in question was peripheral blood, obtained on day 0 of MenACWY control vaccination. CDR3 sequence: CASSSTGVTEAFF. The DNA for the CDR3 is TGCGCCAGCAGTTCTACAGGGGTCACTGAAGCTTTCTTT.